The rows below give T cell receptor beta chains drawn from one sample of a study of blood T cells in healthy people across ages. MiXCR, run by TCRdb on the 5' RACE reads, gives a single entry per CDR3 protein. The sample shows 1,100,000 or so distinct CDR3 sequences, 35% to 50% of them seen only once. The sample taken for sequencing was blood. The receptors originated from a woman in her sixties in good health. The CDR3 runs from the conserved cysteine through the conserved F or W. Fields, in order: V gene, J gene, D gene, clone size, CDR3 protein, CDR3 DNA. The D gene is left open where the match is weak. Size tells how often a clone was seen (once, few, many) or the class of an expanded clone, and some rows leave it out.

v_gene: TRBV7-2
j_gene: TRBJ1-2
d_gene: TRBD1
abundance: few
CDR3aa: CASSFAGTGNYGYTF
CDR3nt: TGTGCCAGCAGCTTCGCTGGGACAGGGAACTATGGCTACACCTTC

v_gene: TRBV27
j_gene: TRBJ2-5
d_gene: TRBD1
abundance: few
CDR3aa: CASSLTDRGVGTQYF
CDR3nt: TGTGCCAGCAGTTTAACCGACAGGGGCGTAGGGACCCAGTACTTC

v_gene: TRBV5-1
j_gene: TRBJ2-1
d_gene: NA
abundance: few
CDR3aa: CASSLANSAYNEQFF
CDR3nt: TGCGCCAGCAGCTTGGCCAATTCTGCTTACAATGAGCAGTTCTTC

v_gene: TRBV7-9
j_gene: TRBJ2-3
d_gene: NA
abundance: few
CDR3aa: CASSPDRRTDTQYF
CDR3nt: TGTGCCAGCAGCCCCGACAGGCGCACAGATACGCAGTATTTT

v_gene: TRBV12-3/TRBV12-4
j_gene: TRBJ1-4
d_gene: TRBD1
abundance: NA
CDR3aa: CASSPPQGAGEKLFF
CDR3nt: TGTGCCAGCAGTCCGCCACAGGGGGCGGGTGAAAAACTGTTTTTT

v_gene: TRBV14
j_gene: TRBJ2-1
d_gene: TRBD1
abundance: NA
CDR3aa: CASSLRPGTGPNEQFF
CDR3nt: TGTGCCAGCAGCCTCCGCCCCGGGACAGGGCCAAATGAGCAGTTCTTC

v_gene: TRBV29-1
j_gene: TRBJ2-7
d_gene: TRBD1
abundance: few
CDR3aa: CSVHPGQGGYEQYF
CDR3nt: TGCAGCGTCCACCCGGGACAGGGAGGCTACGAGCAGTACTTC

v_gene: TRBV2
j_gene: TRBJ2-1
d_gene: TRBD1
abundance: once
CDR3aa: CASSEEEATGPRLGEQFF
CDR3nt: TGTGCCAGCAGTGAAGAAGAGGCGACAGGGCCTCGATTGGGTGAGCAGTTCTTC

v_gene: TRBV3-1
j_gene: TRBJ2-5
d_gene: NA
abundance: NA
CDR3aa: CASSQGASVPETQYF
CDR3nt: TGTGCCAGCAGCCAGGGGGCCTCCGTGCCCGAGACCCAGTACTTC

v_gene: TRBV4-1
j_gene: TRBJ2-2
d_gene: NA
abundance: NA
CDR3aa: CASSQETGELFF
CDR3nt: TGCGCCAGCAGCCAAGAGACCGGGGAGCTGTTTTTT